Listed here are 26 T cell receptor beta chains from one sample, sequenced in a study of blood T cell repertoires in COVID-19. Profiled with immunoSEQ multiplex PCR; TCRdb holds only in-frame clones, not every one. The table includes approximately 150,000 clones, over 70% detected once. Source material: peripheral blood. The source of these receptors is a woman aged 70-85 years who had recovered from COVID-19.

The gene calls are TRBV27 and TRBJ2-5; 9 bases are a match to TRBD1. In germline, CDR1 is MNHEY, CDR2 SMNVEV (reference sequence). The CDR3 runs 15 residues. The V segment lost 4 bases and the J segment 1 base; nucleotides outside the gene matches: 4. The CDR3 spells CASSSTGGVQETQYF. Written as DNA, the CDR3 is TGTGCCAGCAGTTCCACAGGGGGCGTCCAAGAGACCCAGTACTTC.

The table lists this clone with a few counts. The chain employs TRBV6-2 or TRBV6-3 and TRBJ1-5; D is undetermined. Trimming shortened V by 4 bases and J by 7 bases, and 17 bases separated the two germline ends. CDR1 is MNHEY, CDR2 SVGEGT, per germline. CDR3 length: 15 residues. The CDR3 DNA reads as TGTGCCAGCAGTTTTAAGGGCGCGGGTTCGCAGCCCCAGCATTTT. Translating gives CASSFKGAGSQPQHF.

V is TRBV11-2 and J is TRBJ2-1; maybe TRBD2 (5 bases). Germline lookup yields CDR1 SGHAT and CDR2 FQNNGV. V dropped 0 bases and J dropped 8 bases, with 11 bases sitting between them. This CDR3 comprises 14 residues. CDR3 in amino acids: CASSLDLRVHEQFF. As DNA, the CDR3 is TGTGCCAGCAGCTTAGATCTGAGGGTCCATGAGCAGTTCTTC.

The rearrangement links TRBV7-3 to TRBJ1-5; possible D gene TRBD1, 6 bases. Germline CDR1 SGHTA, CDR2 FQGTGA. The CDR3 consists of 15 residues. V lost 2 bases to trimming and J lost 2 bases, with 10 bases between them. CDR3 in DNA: TGTGCCAGCAGCTTACAGTCAGGGGGCAATCAGCCCCAGCATTTT. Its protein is CASSLQSGGNQPQHF.

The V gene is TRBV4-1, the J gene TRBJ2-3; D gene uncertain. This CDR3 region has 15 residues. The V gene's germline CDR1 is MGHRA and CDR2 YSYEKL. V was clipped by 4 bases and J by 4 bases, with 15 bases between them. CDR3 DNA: TGCGCCAGCAGCCCCGAGGCTAGTCGGGCAGATACGCAGTATTTT. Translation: CASSPEASRADTQYF.

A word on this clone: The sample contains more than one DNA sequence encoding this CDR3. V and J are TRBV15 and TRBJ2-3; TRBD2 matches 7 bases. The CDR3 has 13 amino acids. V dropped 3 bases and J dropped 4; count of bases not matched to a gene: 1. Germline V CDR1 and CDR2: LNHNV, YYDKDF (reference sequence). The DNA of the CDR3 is TGTGCCACCAGCAGGGGGGGGGCAGATACGCAGTATTTT. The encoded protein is CATSRGGADTQYF. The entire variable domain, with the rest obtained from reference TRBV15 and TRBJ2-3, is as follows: DAMVIQNPRYQVTQFGKPVTLSCSQTLNHNVMYWYQQKSSQAPKLLFHYYDKDFNNEADTPDNFQSRRPNTSFCFLDIRSPGLGDTAMYLCATSRGGADTQYFGPGTRLTVL.

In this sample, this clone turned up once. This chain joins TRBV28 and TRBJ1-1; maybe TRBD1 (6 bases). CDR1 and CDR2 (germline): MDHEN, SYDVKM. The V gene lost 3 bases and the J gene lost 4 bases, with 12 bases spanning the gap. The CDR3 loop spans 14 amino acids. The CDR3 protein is CASSLGGRVTEAFF. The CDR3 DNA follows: TGTGCCAGCAGTTTGGGGGGGCGGGTCACTGAAGCTTTCTTT. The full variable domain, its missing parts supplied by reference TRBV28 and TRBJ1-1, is DVKVTQSSRYLVKRTGEKVFLECVQDMDHENMFWYRQDPGLGLRLIYFSYDVKMKEKGDIPEGYSVSREKKERFSLILESASTNQTSMYLCASSLGGRVTEAFFGQGTRLTVV.

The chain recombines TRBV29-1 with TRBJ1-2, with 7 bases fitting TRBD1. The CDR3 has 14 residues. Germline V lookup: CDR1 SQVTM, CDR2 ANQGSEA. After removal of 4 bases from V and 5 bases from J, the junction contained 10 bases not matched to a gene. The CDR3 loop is CSVAYRGGGYGYTF. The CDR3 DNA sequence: TGCAGCGTTGCCTACAGGGGTGGAGGGTATGGCTACACCTTC.

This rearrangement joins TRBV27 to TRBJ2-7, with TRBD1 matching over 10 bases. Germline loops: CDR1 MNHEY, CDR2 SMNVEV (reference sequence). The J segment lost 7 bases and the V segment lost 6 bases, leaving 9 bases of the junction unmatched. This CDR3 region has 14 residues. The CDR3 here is CASRSRQGAGEQYF. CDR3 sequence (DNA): TGTGCCAGCAGATCGAGACAGGGGGCAGGTGAGCAGTACTTC.

CDR3 bases: TGTGCCATCAGGTCGGACAGCCCCAATGAAAAACTGTTTTTT. The encoded protein is CAIRSDSPNEKLFF. The chain has TRBV10-3 and TRBJ1-4; possibly TRBD1 for D (6 bases). CDR1 is ENHRY and CDR2 is SYGVKD in the germline V gene. The V end lost 6 bases, the J end lost 5 bases, and 13 bases lay between the germline ends. The CDR3 is 14 residues long.

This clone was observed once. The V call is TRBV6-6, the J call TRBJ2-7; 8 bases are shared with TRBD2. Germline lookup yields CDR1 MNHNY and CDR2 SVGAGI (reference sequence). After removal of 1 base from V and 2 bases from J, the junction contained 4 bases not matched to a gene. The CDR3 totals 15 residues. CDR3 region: CASSYLSGGTYEQYF. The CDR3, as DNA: TGTGCCAGCAGTTACTTGTCGGGGGGGACCTACGAGCAGTACTTC.

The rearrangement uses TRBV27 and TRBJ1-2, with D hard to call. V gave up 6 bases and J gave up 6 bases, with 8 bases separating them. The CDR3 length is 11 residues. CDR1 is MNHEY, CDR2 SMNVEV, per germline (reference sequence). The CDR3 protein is CASRKNNGYTF. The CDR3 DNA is TGTGCCAGCAGGAAAAACAATGGCTACACCTTC.

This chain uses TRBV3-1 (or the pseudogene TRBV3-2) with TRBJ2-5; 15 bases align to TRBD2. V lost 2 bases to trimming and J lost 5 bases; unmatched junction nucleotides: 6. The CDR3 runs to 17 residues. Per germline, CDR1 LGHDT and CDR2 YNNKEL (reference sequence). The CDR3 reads CASSQKRTSGGAETQYF. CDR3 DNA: TGTGCCAGCAGCCAAAAGCGGACTAGCGGGGGGGCGGAGACCCAGTACTTC.

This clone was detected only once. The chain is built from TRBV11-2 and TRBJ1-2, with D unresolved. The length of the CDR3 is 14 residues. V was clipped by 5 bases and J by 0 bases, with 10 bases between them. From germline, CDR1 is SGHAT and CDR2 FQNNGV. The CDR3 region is CASSTRGANYGYTF. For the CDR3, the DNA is TGTGCCAGCAGCACCCGAGGCGCTAACTATGGCTACACCTTC.

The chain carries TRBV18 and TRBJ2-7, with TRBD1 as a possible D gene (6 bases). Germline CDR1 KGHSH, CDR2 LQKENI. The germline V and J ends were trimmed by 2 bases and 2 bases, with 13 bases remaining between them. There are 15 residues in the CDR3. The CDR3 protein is CASSPKAGVTYEQYF. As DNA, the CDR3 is TGTGCCAGCTCACCAAAGGCAGGGGTTACCTACGAGCAGTACTTC.

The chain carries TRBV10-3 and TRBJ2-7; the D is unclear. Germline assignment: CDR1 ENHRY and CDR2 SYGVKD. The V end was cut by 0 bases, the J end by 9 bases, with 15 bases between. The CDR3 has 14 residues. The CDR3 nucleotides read TGTGCCATCAGTGAGTCTAGCCAGCCTACGAGGCAGTACTTC. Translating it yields CAISESSQPTRQYF.

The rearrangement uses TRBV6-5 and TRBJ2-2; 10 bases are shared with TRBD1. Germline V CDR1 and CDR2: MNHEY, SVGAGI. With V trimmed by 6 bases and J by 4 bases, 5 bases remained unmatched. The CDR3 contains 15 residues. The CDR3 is CASRAGQGITGELFF. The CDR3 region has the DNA TGTGCCAGCAGGGCGGGACAGGGGATCACCGGGGAGCTGTTTTTT.

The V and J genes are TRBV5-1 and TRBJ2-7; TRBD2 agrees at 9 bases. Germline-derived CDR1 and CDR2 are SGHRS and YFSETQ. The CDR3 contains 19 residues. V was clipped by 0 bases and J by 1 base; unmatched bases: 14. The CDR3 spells CASSLDPPRLAGRSYEQYF. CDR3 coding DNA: TGCGCCAGCAGCTTGGACCCCCCCCGTCTAGCGGGGAGGTCCTACGAGCAGTACTTC.

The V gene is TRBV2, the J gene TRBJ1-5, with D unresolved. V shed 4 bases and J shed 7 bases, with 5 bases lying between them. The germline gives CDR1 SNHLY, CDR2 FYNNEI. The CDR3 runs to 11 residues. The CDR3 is CASSGPQPQHF. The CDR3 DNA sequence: TGTGCCAGCAGTGGGCCCCAGCCCCAGCATTTT.

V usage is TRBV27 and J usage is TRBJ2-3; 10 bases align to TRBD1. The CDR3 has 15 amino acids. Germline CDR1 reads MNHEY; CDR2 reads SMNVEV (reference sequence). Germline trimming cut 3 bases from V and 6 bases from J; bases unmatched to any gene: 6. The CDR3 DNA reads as TGTGCCAGCAGTTTCCGGACAGGGGGGTCGGATACGCAGTATTTT. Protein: CASSFRTGGSDTQYF.

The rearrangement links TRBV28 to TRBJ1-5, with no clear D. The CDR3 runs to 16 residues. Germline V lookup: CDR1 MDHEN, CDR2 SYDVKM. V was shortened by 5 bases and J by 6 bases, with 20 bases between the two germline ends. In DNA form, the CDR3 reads TGTGCCAGCAGTCCCCTTTCGCACGTGGCGGGTCAGCCCCAGCATTTT. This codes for CASSPLSHVAGQPQHF.

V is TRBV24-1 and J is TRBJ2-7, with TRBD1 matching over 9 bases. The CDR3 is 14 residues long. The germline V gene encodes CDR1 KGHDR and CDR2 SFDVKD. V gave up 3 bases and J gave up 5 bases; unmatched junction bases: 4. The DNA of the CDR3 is TGTGCCACCAGTGATGGGACAGGGTTCCACGAGCAGTACTTC. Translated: CATSDGTGFHEQYF.

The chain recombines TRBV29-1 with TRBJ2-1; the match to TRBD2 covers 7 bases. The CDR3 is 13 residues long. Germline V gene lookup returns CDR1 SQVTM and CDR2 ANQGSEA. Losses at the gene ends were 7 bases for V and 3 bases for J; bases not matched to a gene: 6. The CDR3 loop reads CSASGKGYNEQFF. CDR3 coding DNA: TGCAGCGCCAGCGGGAAGGGCTACAATGAGCAGTTCTTC.

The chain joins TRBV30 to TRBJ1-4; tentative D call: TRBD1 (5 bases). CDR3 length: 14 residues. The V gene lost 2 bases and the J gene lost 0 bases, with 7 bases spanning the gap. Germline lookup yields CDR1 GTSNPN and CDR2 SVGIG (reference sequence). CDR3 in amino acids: CAWSPGATNEKLFF. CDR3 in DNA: TGTGCCTGGAGTCCGGGGGCAACTAATGAAAAACTGTTTTTT.

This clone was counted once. CDR3 nucleotides: TGCGCCAGCAGCCCACAGGGGGGGTTTGACTATGGCTACACCTTC. The encoded protein is CASSPQGGFDYGYTF. The rearrangement links TRBV5-1 to TRBJ1-2; 8 positions match TRBD1. The J segment lost 3 bases and the V segment lost 4 bases, leaving 8 bases of the junction unmatched. Germline V gene data show CDR1 as SGHRS and CDR2 as YFSETQ. The CDR3 contains 15 residues.

CDR3 sequence reads: CASSLAGGYGNEQFF. CDR3 sequence (DNA): TGTGCCAGTAGTCTTGCGGGAGGTTACGGCAATGAGCAGTTCTTC. The rearrangement uses TRBV19 and TRBJ2-1; 8 bases match TRBD2. Germline assignment: CDR1 LNHDA and CDR2 SQIVND (reference sequence). This CDR3 comprises 15 residues. V trimming: 5 bases; J trimming: 6 bases; junction bases outside the gene matches: 9.